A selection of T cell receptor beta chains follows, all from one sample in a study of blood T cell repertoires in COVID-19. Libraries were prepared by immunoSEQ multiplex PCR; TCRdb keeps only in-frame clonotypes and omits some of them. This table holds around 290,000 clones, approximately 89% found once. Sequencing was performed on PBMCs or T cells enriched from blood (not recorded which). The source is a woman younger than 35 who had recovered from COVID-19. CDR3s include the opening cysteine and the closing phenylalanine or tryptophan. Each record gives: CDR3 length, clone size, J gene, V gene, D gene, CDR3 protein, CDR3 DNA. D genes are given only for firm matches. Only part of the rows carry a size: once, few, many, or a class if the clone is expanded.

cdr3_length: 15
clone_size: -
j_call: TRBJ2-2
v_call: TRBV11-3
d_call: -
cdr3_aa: CASLFGGANTGELFF
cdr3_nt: TGTGCCAGTCTCTTTGGAGGTGCGAACACCGGGGAGCTGTTTTTT

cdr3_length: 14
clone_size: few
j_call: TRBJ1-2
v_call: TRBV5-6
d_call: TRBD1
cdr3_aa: CASSDRGGGYGYTF
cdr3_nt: TGTGCCAGCAGCGACAGGGGAGGCGGCTATGGCTACACCTTC

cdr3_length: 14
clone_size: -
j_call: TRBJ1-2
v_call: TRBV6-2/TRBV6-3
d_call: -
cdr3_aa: CASSYGGYFYGYTF
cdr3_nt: TGTGCCAGCAGTTACGGGGGGTACTTCTATGGCTACACCTTC

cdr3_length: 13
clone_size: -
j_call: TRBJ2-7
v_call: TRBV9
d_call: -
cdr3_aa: CASSVEGKSEQYF
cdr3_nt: TGTGCCAGCAGCGTAGAGGGGAAGAGCGAGCAGTACTTC

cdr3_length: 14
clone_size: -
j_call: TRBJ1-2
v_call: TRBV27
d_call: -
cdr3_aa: CASSYRVPNYGYTF
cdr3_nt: TGTGCCAGCAGTTACAGGGTGCCTAACTATGGCTACACCTTC

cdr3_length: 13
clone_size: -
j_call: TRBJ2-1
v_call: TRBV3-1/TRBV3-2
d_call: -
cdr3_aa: CASSQIRDGEQFF
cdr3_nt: TGTGCCAGCAGCCAAATTCGGGATGGTGAGCAGTTCTTC

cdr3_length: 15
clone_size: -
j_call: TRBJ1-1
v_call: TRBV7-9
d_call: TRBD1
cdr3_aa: CASSLSGTGITEAFF
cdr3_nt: TGTGCCAGCAGCTTATCCGGGACAGGGATCACTGAAGCTTTCTTT

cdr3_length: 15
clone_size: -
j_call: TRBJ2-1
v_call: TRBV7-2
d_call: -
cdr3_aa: CASSLASGDPNEQFF
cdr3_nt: TGTGCCAGCAGCTTAGCTTCAGGGGACCCCAATGAGCAGTTCTTC

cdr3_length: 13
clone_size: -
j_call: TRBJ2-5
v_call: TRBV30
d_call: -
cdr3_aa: CAWRNLGGETQYF
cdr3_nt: TGTGCCTGGAGGAATCTAGGCGGGGAGACCCAGTACTTC

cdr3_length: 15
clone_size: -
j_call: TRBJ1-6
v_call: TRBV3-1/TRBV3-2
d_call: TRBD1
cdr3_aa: CASSRGGQDNSPLHF
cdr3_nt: TGTGCCAGCAGCCGTGGGGGACAGGATAATTCACCCCTCCACTTT

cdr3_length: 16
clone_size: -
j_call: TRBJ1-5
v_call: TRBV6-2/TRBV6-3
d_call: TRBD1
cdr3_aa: CASSYPRDRLNQPQHF
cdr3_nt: TGTGCCAGCAGTTACCCCCGGGACAGATTAAATCAGCCCCAGCATTTT

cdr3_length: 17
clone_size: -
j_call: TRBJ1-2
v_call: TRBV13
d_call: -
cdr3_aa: CASSLGLLDGANYGYTF
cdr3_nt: TGTGCCAGCAGCTTAGGTTTGTTGGACGGGGCTAACTATGGCTACACCTTC

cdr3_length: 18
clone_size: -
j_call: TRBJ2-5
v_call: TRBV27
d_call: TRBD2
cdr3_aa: CASSFAPTSGSVQETQYF
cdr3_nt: TGTGCCAGCAGTTTCGCCCCGACTAGCGGGAGCGTCCAAGAGACCCAGTACTTC

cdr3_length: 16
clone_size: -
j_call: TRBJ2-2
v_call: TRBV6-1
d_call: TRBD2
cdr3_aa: CASSGRAGENTGELFF
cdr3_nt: TGTGCCAGCAGTGGAAGAGCGGGAGAGAACACCGGGGAGCTGTTTTTT

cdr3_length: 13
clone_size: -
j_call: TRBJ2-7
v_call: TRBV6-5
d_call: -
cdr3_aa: CATLGGGVQEQYF
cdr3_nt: TGTGCCACACTGGGGGGTGGTGTACAAGAGCAGTACTTC

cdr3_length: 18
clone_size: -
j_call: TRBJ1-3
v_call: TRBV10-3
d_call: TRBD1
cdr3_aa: CAISAMVGQMGSGNTIYF
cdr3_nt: TGTGCCATCAGTGCAATGGTGGGACAGATGGGTTCTGGAAACACCATATATTTT

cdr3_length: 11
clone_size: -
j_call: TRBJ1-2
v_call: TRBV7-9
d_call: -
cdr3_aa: CASSLGGGYTF
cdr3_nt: TGTGCCAGCAGCCTGGGAGGTGGCTACACCTTC

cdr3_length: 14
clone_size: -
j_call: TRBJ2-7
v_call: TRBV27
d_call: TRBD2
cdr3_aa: CASSLGAGVYEQYF
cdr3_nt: TGTGCCAGCAGTTTAGGTGCGGGAGTATACGAGCAGTACTTC

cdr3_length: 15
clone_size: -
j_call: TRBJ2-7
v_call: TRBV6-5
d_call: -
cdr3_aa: CASLGRVTYSYEQYF
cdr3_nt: TGTGCCAGCCTTGGCAGGGTAACATACTCCTACGAGCAGTACTTC

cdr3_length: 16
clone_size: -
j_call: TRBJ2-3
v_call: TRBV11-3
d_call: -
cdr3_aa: CASSLVRGASTDTQYF
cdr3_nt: TGTGCCAGCAGCTTAGTTCGGGGGGCCTCCACAGATACGCAGTATTTT

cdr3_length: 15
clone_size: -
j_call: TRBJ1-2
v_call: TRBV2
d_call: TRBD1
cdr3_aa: CASLGRGNFNYGYTF
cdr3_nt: TGTGCCAGCTTAGGCAGGGGGAATTTTAACTATGGCTACACCTTC

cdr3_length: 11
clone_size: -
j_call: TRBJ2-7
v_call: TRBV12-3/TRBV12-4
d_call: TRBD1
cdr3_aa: CASSYRGEQYF
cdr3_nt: TGTGCCAGCAGTTACAGGGGCGAGCAGTACTTC